The present entry profiles one T cell receptor (beta chain) with its context. Its target is unknown. This sample was taken from a study of beta chain features in type 1 diabetes. At the level of the study: Taken together, all samples contributed 107,917,701 examined sorted cells. Study observations and caveats: PCR may have favored shorter templates equally in patients and controls.

By way of CD45RO/CCR7/CD25/CD127/CD95/CD27, the CD4+ regulatory, stem cell-like memory, central memory and naive cells were sorted. Trimming removed 3 bases from V and 2 bases from J, with 15 bases in between. Germline V gene sequence: CDR1 SQVTM, CDR2 ANQGSEA. This CDR3 has 15 residues. Sequenced material consisted of expressed TCRB transcripts (all of the isolated RNA was reverse transcribed). The protocol was immunoSEQ multiplex PCR, while the TCRdb copy is restricted to in-frame clones and leaves out a portion. This table has about 240,000 clones, 27% appearing once. This TCR was sampled from a man younger than 40 in good health. The J gene is TRBJ2-3, the V gene TRBV29-1; a possible D gene is TRBD1 (6 bases). Sequencing used central memory CD4+ T cells from blood. The CDR3 DNA sequence: TGCAGCGTTGACGGCCTCAGGGGCCCCACAGATACGCAGTATTTT. This translates into CSVDGLRGPTDTQYF.